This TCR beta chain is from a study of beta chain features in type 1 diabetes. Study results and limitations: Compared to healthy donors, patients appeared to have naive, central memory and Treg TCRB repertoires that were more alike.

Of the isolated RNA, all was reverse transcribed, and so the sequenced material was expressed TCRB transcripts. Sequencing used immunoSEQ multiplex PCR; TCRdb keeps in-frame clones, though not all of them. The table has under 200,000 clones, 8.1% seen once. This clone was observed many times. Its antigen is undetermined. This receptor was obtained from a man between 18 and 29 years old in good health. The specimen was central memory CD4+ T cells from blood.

Here the CDR3 reads CASSAAGGYEQYF. As DNA, the CDR3 is TGTGCCAGCAGTGCAGCGGGGGGCTACGAGCAGTACTTC. This sequence joins TRBV25-1 and TRBJ2-7; TRBD2 aligns across 9 bases. Germline V gene lookup returns CDR1 MGHDK and CDR2 SYGVNS. This CDR3 is 13 amino acids long. Trimming took 4 bases from V and 3 from J; bases not matched to a gene: 1.